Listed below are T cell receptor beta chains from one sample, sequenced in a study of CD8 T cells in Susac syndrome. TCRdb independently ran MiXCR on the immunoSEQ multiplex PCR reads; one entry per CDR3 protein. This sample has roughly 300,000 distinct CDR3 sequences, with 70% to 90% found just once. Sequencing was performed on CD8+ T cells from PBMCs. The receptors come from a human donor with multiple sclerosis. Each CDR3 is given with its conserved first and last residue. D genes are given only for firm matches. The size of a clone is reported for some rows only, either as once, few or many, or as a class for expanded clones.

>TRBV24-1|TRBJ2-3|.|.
TGTGCCACCAGTGATTTGTGGGATACGCAGTATTTT
CATSDLWDTQYF
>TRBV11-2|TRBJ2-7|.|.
TGTGCCAGCAGCTTACCCCCAGGTACCTACGAGCAGTACTTC
CASSLPPGTYEQYF
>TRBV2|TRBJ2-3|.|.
TGTGCCAGCACTCCGGACAGCCCAGATACGCAGTATTTT
CASTPDSPDTQYF
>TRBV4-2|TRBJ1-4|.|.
TGTGCCAGCAGCCAATTGGGCTACAATGAAAAACTGTTTTTT
CASSQLGYNEKLFF
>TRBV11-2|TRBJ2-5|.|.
TGTGCCAGCAGCTTAAACCCGAACCGACGGGAGACCCAGTACTTC
CASSLNPNRRETQYF
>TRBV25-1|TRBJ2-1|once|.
TGTGCCAGCAGCGGAGATGGGGTCCGAGGTTTCTTC
CASSGDGVRGFF
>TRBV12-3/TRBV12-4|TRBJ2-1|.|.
TGTGCCAGCAGCATCAATGAGCAGTTCTTC
CASSINEQFF
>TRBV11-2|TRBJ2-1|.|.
TGTGCCAGCAGCTTAGCCTGGCGGGCGTACAATGAGCAGTTCTTC
CASSLAWRAYNEQFF
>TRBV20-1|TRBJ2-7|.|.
TGCAGTGCTAGGCCCCCACTAGCTGACCCTAACGAGCAGTACTTC
CSARPPLADPNEQYF
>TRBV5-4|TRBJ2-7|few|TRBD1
TGTGCCAGCAGCCTTGGACAGGGGGGCTCCTACGAGCAGTACTTC
CASSLGQGGSYEQYF
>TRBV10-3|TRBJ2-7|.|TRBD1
TGTGCCATCAGTGAGTCCCAGGAGGGGGACAGGGAAAACGAGCAGTACTTC
CAISESQEGDRENEQYF
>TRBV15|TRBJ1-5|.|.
TGTGCCACCAGCAGAGATCGAGAGAGCAATCAGCCCCAGCATTTT
CATSRDRESNQPQHF
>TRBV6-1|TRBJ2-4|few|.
TGTGCCAGCCGAAACATTCAGTACTTC
CASRNIQYF
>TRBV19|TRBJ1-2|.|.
TGTGCCAGTAGTTCCGTGGAGTTCTATGGCTACACCTTC
CASSSVEFYGYTF
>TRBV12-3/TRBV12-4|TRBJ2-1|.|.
TGTGCCAGCAGTTTTGAGCTGAATGAGCAGTTCTTC
CASSFELNEQFF
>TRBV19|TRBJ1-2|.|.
TGTGCTTCCCAACGGGAAAACTATGGCTACACCTTC
CASQRENYGYTF
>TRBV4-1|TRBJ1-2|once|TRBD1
TGCGCCAGCAGCCAACCCCGGGGACAGGGGGCGAGGGACCTAAACTATGGCTACACCTTC
CASSQPRGQGARDLNYGYTF
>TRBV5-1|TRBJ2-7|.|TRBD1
TGCGCCAGCATCCTCGCAGGGGGCTTGGTCGAGCAGTACTTC
CASILAGGLVEQYF
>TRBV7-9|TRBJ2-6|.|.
TGTGCCAGCAGCCCGCAAAAGGGAGAGGCGGGCGTCCTGACTTTC
CASSPQKGEAGVLTF
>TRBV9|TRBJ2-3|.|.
TGTGCCAGCAGCGATCGACTAGGGCACACAGATACGCAGTATTTT
CASSDRLGHTDTQYF
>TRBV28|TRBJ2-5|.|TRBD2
TGTGCCAGCAGTTTAAGGCTAGCGGGAGCTCTAGAGACCCAGTACTTC
CASSLRLAGALETQYF
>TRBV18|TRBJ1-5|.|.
TGTGCCAGCTCACCAGCGGGGGGGGATCAGCCCCAGCATTTT
CASSPAGGDQPQHF
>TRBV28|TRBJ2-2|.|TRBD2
TGTGCCAGCTTCGGGAGGTCCGGGGAGCTGTTTTTT
CASFGRSGELFF
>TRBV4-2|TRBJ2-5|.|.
TGTGCCAGCAGCCAAGATCCGGGAGCCCCAGCGGGAGAGACCCAGTACTTC
CASSQDPGAPAGETQYF
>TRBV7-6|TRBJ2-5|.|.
TGTGCCAGCAGCTTGTCCACCGGAGGAGAGACCCAGTACTTC
CASSLSTGGETQYF
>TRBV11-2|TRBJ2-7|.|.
TGTGCCAGCAGCTTAGGGTCGGGACTGGACTACGAGCAGTACTTC
CASSLGSGLDYEQYF
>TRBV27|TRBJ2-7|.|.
TGTGCCAGTAGCATGGGATCCTACGAGCAGTACTTC
CASSMGSYEQYF
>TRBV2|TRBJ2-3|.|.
TGTGCCAGCATTCCCCCCCGGGACCGCACAGATACGCAGTATTTT
CASIPPRDRTDTQYF
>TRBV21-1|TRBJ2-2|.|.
TGTGCCAGCACTCCACTTTACAGGGGCACTAACACCGGGGAGCTGTTTTTT
CASTPLYRGTNTGELFF
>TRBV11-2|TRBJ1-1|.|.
TGTGCCAGCATCCCTGCCCGGGGGGTTGGGAACACTGAAGCTTTCTTT
CASIPARGVGNTEAFF
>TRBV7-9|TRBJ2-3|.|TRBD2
TGTGCCTCGGAGGGGAGGGCAGATACGCAGTATTTT
CASEGRADTQYF
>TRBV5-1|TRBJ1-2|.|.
TGCGCCAGCAGCTCGGAAAGAACCGCGTGGGGCGGCTACACCTTC
CASSSERTAWGGYTF
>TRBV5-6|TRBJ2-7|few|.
TGTGCCAGCAGCTTCAGTCCCGGGGACGTCTACGAGCAGTACTTC
CASSFSPGDVYEQYF
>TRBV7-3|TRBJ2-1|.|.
TGTGCCAGCAGCTTAAATCTGCTCCCGAGCTCCTACAACGAGCAGTTCTTC
CASSLNLLPSSYNEQFF
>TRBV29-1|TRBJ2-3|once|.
TGCAGCGTTGGCGGGGTCTTCAGGGCAGATACGCAGTATTTT
CSVGGVFRADTQYF